The present entry profiles one TCR beta chain with its context. Antigen: not known. Profiled with immunoSEQ multiplex PCR; TCRdb holds only in-frame clones, not every one. The sample lists about 350,000 clones, roughly 84% occurring once. The data are from a study of Ad26.COV2.S vaccination and SARS-CoV-2 variants. Whole-study results and caveats: Vaccine and placebo groups showed comparable non-spike TCR breadth.

Treatment in this sample: around 19 received Ad26.COV2.S at low or high dose, single or two shots; roughly 5 received placebo; per-sample allocation not given. Day 63 following the first vaccine or placebo injection was when the samples were taken. The CDR3 is 13 amino acids. The V end was cut by 2 bases, the J end by 6 bases, with 7 bases between. The specimen comprised peripheral blood, sampled in a trial of Ad26.COV2.S vaccine versus placebo. The receptor was isolated from a person between 18 and 65 years old who received the Ad26.COV2.S COVID-19 vaccine or a placebo. The chain combines TRBV6-7 with TRBJ2-2, with D possibly matching TRBD1 (6 bases). TRBV6-7 is given ORF status, its function remaining uncertain. The DNA for the CDR3 is TGTGCCAGCAGTTACGAGGGGGCCGGGGAGCTGTTTTTT. It translates to CASSYEGAGELFF.